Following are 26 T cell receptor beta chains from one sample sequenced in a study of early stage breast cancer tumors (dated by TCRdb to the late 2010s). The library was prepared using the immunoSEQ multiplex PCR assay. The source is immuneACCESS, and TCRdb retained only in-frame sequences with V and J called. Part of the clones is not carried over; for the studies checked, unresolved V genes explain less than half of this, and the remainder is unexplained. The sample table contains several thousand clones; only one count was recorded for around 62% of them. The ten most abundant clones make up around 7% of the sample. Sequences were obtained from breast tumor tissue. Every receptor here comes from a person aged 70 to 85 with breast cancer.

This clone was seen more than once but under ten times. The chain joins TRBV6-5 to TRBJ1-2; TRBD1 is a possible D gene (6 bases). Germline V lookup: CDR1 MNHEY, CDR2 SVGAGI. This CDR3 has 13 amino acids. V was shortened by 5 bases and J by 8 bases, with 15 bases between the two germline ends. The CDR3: CASSLKGQIGYTF. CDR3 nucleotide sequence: TGTGCCAGCAGTCTCAAAGGACAGATCGGCTACACCTTC.

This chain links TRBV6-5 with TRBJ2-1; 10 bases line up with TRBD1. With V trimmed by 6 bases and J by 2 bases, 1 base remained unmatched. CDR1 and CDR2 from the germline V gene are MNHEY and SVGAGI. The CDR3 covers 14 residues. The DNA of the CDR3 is TGTGCCAGCAGGGACAGGGGGGCCTACAATGAGCAGTTCTTC. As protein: CASRDRGAYNEQFF.

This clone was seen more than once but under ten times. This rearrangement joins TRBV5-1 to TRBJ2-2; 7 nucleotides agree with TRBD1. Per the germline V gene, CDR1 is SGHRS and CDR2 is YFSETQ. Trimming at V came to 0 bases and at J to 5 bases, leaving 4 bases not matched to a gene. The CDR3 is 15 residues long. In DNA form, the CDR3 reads TGCGCCAGCAGCTTGGGTGGGACAGAAACCGGGGAGCTGTTTTTT. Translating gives CASSLGGTETGELFF. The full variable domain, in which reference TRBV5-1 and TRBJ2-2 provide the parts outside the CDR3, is KAGVTQTPRYLIKTRGQQVTLSCSPISGHRSVSWYQQTPGQGLQFLFEYFSETQRNKGNFPGRFSGRQFSNSRSEMNVSTLELGDSALYLCASSLGGTETGELFFGEGSRLTVL.

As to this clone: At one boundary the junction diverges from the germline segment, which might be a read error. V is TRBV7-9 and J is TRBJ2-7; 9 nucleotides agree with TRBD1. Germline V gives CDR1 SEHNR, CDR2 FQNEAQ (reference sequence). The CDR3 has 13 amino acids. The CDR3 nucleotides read TGTGCCAGCAGCTTAACTTTGGACAGGGGATCGACTTTC. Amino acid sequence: CASSLTLDRGSTF.

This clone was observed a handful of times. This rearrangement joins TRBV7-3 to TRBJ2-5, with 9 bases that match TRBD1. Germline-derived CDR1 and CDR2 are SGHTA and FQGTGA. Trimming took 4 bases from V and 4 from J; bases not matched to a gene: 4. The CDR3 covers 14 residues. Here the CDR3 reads CASSSTGGLETQYF. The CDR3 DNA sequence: TGTGCCAGCAGCTCCACAGGGGGCTTAGAGACCCAGTACTTC.

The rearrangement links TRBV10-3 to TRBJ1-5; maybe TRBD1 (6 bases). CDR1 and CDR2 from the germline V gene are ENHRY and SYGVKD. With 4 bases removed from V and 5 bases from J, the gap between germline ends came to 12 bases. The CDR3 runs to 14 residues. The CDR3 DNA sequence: TGTGCCATCAGTGGGGGGAGGGGGGATCAGCCCCAGCATTTT. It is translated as CAISGGRGDQPQHF.

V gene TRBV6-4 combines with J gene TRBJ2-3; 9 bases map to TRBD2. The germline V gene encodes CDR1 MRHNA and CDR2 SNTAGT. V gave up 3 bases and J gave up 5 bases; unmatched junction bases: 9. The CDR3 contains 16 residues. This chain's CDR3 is CASSEGAGGPGDTQYF. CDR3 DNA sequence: TGTGCCAGCAGTGAGGGCGCGGGGGGGCCGGGAGATACGCAGTATTTT.

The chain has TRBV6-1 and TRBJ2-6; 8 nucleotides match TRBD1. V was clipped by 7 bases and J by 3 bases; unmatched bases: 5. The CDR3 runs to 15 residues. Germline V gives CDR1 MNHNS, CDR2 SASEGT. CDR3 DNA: TGTGCCAGCACCGCAGGGGGCGGTGGGGCCAACGTCCTGACTTTC. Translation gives CASTAGGGGANVLTF.

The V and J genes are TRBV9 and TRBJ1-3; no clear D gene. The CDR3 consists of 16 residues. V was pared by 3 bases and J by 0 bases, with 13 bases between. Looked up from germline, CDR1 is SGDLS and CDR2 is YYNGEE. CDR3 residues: CASSDLGLSSGNTIYF. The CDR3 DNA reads TGTGCCAGCAGCGACCTAGGACTGAGCTCTGGAAACACCATATATTTT.

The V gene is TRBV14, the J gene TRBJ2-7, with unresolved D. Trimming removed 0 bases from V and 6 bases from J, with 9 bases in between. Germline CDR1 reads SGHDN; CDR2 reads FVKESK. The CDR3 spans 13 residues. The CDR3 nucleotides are TGTGCCAGCAGCCAAGATTTAGTGCTCGAGCAGTACTTC. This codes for CASSQDLVLEQYF.

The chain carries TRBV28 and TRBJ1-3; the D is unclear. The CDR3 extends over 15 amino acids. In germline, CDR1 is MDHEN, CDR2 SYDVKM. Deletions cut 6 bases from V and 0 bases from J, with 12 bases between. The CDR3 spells CASSTTHYSGNTIYF. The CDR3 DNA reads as TGTGCCAGCAGCACGACGCACTACTCTGGAAACACCATATATTTT.

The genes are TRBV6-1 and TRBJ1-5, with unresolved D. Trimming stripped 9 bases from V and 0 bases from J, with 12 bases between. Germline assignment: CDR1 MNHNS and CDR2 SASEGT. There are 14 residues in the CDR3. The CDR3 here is CASRAVNSNQPQHF. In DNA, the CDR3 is TGTGCCAGTAGAGCCGTGAATAGCAATCAGCCCCAGCATTTT.

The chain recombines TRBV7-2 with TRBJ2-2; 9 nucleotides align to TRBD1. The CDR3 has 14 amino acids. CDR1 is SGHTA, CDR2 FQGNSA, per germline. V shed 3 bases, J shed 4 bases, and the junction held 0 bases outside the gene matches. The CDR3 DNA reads TGTGCCAGCAGCTTGGACAGGGGCACCGGGGAGCTGTTTTTT. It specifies CASSLDRGTGELFF.

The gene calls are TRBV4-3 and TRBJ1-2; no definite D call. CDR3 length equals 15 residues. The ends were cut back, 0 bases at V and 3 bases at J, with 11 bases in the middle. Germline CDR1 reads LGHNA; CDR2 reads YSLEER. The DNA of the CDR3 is TGCGCCAGCAGCCAAGATAACGGGAACTACTATGGCTACACCTTC. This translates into CASSQDNGNYYGYTF.

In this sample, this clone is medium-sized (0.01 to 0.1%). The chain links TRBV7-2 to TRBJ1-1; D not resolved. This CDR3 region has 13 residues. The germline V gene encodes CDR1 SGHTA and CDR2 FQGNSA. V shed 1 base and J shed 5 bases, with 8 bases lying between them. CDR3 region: CASSLDLGTEAFF. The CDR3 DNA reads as TGTGCCAGCAGCTTAGACCTCGGGACTGAAGCTTTCTTT.

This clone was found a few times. CDR3 loop: CASSQAGQGYEQYF. DNA for the CDR3: TGTGCCAGCAGCCAAGCAGGTCAGGGCTACGAGCAGTACTTC. The chain links TRBV14 to TRBJ2-7; perhaps TRBD1 as D (5 bases). In germline, CDR1 is SGHDN, CDR2 FVKESK. The CDR3 contains 14 residues. Trimming pared 1 base from V and 3 bases from J, leaving 10 bases between.

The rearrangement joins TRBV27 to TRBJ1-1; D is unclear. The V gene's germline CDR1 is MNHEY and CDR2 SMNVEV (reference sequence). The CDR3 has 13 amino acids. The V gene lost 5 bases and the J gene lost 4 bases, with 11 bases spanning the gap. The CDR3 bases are TGTGCCAGCAGTCCGATCGGGTCCACTGAAGCTTTCTTT. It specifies CASSPIGSTEAFF.

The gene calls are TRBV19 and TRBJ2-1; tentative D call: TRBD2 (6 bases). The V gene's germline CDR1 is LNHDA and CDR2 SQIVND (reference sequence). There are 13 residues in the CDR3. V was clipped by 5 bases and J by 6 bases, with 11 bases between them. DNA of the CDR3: TGTGCCAGTAGTCCGGGGGTCCCCAATGAGCAGTTCTTC. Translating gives CASSPGVPNEQFF.

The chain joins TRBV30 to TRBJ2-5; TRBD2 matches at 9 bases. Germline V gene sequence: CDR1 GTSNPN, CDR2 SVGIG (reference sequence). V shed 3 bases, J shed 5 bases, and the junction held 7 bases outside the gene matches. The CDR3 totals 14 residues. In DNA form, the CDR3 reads TGTGCCTGGAGGGGGACTAGCTTTTTGGAGACCCAGTACTTC. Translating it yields CAWRGTSFLETQYF.

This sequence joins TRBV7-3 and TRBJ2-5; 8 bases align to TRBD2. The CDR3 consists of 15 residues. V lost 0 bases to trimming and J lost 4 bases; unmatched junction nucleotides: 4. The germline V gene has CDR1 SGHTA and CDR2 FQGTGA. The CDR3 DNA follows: TGTGCCAGCAGCTTAACTACGGGGGGGGGAGAGACCCAGTACTTC. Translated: CASSLTTGGGETQYF.

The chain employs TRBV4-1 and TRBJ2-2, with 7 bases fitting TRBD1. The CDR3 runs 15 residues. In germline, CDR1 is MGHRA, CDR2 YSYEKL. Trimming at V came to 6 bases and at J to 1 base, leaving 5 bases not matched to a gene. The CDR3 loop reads CASRRDRENTGELFF. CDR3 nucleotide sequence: TGCGCCAGCAGACGAGACAGGGAGAACACCGGGGAGCTGTTTTTT.

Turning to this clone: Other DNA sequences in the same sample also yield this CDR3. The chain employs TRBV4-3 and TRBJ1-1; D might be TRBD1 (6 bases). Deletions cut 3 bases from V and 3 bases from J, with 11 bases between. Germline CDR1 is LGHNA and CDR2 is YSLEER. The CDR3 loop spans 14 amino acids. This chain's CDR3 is CASSQKGGDTEAFF. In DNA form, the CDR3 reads TGCGCCAGCAGCCAGAAGGGGGGGGACACTGAAGCTTTCTTT.

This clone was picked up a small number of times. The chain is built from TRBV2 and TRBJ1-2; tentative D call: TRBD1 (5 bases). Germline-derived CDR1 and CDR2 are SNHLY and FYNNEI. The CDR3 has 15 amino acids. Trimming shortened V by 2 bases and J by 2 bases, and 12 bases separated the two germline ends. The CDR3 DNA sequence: TGTGCCAGCAGTGAATTGGGAGGGACGAACTATGGCTACACCTTC. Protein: CASSELGGTNYGYTF. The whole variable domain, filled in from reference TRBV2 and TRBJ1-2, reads EPEVTQTPSHQVTQMGQEVILRCVPISNHLYFYWYRQILGQKVEFLVSFYNNEISEKSEIFDDQFSVERPDGSNFTLKIRSTKLEDSAMYFCASSELGGTNYGYTFGSGTRLTVV.

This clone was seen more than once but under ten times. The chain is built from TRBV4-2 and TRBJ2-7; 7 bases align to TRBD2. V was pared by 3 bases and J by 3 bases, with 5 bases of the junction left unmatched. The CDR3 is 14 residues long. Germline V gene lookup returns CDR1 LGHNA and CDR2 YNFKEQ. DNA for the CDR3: TGTGCCAGCAGCCATTATGGGAGGGACTACGAGCAGTACTTC. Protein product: CASSHYGRDYEQYF.

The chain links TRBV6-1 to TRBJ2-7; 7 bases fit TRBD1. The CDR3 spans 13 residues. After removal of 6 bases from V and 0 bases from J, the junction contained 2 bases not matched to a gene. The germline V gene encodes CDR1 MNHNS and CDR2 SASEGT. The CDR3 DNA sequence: TGTGCCAGCAGGGGGACAGTCTCCTACGAGCAGTACTTC. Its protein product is CASRGTVSYEQYF.

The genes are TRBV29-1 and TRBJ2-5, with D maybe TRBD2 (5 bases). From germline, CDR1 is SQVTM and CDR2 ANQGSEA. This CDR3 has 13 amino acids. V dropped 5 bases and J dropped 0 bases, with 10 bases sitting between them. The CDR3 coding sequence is TGCAGCGTTTCTCGGGGATACCAAGAGACCCAGTACTTC. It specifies CSVSRGYQETQYF.